This T cell receptor beta chain was recovered during a study of T cells in Graves' hyperthyroidism and ophthalmopathy. Amplification yielded TCR beta CDR3 regions, with RNA transcripts as the source. First-round RT-PCR of the TCR CDR3 relied on the HTBI primer set. TCRdb redid the calling of the multiplex PCR reads with MiXCR, one entry per CDR3 protein. Altogether about 640,000 distinct CDR3 sequences are present, around 20% being singletons, with the ten largest covering under 35%. This clonotype was seen repeatedly, ten times or more. What it binds is not known. The CDR3 is 13 residues long. Between the trimmed V and J ends, which lost 4 bases and 5 bases, there was a span of 12 bases. The germline V gene has CDR1 SGHDT and CDR2 YYEEEE. Notes on the study in general: The model forecast ophthalmopathy, anticipating it by a median about 6.5 months before onset.

Sequencing was performed on blood. The rearrangement uses TRBV5-6 and TRBJ2-5; maybe TRBD1 (6 bases). This receptor was obtained from a man aged 30-40 years with Graves' ophthalmopathy. The CDR3: CASSRDRRETQYF. The CDR3, as DNA: TGTGCCAGCAGCCGCGACAGGAGGGAGACCCAGTACTTC.